The 12 T cell receptor beta chains given below trace back to one sample, sequenced in a study of identical twins. MiXCR, run by TCRdb on the 5' RACE reads, gives a single entry per CDR3 protein. The table records hundreds of thousands of distinct CDR3 sequences, around 20% of them present only once. This sample was shared with a second study, whose subject was T cells expressing NK-cell markers.

Material: PBMCs. These receptors came from a woman younger than 30 in good health.

V and J are TRBV6-6 and TRBJ2-7; D unresolved. Deletions cut 4 bases from V and 4 bases from J, with 8 bases between. The CDR3 has 12 amino acids. Germline values: CDR1 MNHNY, CDR2 SVGAGI (reference sequence). The CDR3 bases are TGTGCCAGCAGTTCCCTCATATACGAGCAGTACTTC. As protein: CASSSLIYEQYF.

This clonotype occurred many times. In DNA, the CDR3 is TGCAGTGCTCTCCCTCGGACAGTCTCCTACGAGCAGTACTTC. It translates to CSALPRTVSYEQYF. The V gene is TRBV20-1, the J gene TRBJ2-7, with D perhaps TRBD1 (6 bases). V was pared by 5 bases and J by 0 bases, with 14 bases between. Germline V gives CDR1 DFQATT, CDR2 SNEGSKA (reference sequence). There are 14 residues in the CDR3.

The chain uses TRBV6-2 or TRBV6-3 and TRBJ2-5, with 7 bases aligning to TRBD2. V lost 2 bases, J lost 2 bases, and 5 bases stayed unmatched. Germline-derived CDR1 and CDR2 are MNHEY and SVGEGT. This CDR3 comprises 15 residues. For the CDR3, the DNA is TGTGCCAGCAGTTACCGGACGGGAGGTCAAGAGACCCAGTACTTC. The encoded protein is CASSYRTGGQETQYF.

This chain connects TRBV27 to TRBJ2-7; D is perhaps TRBD2 (5 bases). The CDR3 is made up of 13 amino acids. With 7 bases removed from V and 0 bases from J, the gap between germline ends came to 10 bases. The germline CDR1 and CDR2 sequences are MNHEY and SMNVEV (reference sequence). This CDR3 reads CASTDFTSYEQYF. CDR3 bases: TGTGCCAGCACGGACTTTACCTCCTACGAGCAGTACTTC.

This clonotype was recorded a few times. The chain's CDR3 is CASSLGAGYTEAFF. DNA of the CDR3: TGTGCCAGCAGCTTAGGGGCCGGCTACACTGAAGCTTTCTTT. This chain uses TRBV7-2 with TRBJ1-1; no clear D. The CDR3 runs 14 residues. V lost 1 base to trimming and J lost 3 bases, with 9 bases between them. Per the germline V gene, CDR1 is SGHTA and CDR2 is FQGNSA.

This clonotype was observed many times. The chain recombines TRBV12-3 or TRBV12-4 with TRBJ2-3; 9 bases are shared with TRBD2. Losses at the gene ends were 6 bases for V and 0 bases for J; bases not matched to a gene: 7. CDR3 length: 16 residues. In nucleotides, the CDR3 is TGTGCCAGCAGCCGCCTAGCGGGGTCTAGCACAGATACGCAGTATTTT. Protein product: CASSRLAGSSTDTQYF.

The genes are TRBV6-2 or TRBV6-3 and TRBJ2-4, with 12 nucleotides matching TRBD2. Germline V gene sequence: CDR1 MNHEY, CDR2 SVGEGT. J was trimmed by 2 bases and V by 6 bases; bases with no gene match: 8. The CDR3 runs 17 residues. This chain's CDR3 is CASRQPGLAGSKNIQYF. CDR3 coding DNA: TGTGCCAGCAGACAGCCGGGACTAGCGGGTTCCAAAAACATTCAGTACTTC.

This clonotype was seen more than once but under ten times. V usage is TRBV7-9 and J usage is TRBJ2-5; the match to TRBD1 covers 10 bases. Trimming at V came to 4 bases and at J to 4 bases, leaving 9 bases not matched to a gene. The CDR3 runs 16 residues. Germline V gives CDR1 SEHNR, CDR2 FQNEAQ (reference sequence). Here the CDR3 reads CASSSRRQGARETQYF. For the CDR3, the DNA is TGTGCCAGCAGCTCCCGGCGACAGGGGGCTCGAGAGACCCAGTACTTC.

In its sample, this clonotype was seen many times. This chain connects TRBV4-3 to TRBJ2-3; 9 bases line up with TRBD2. Germline loops: CDR1 LGHNA, CDR2 YSLEER. V was pared by 0 bases and J by 7 bases, with 14 bases of the junction left unmatched. CDR3 size: 18 residues. The CDR3 sequence is CASSQDRRPGLATHTQYF. The CDR3 nucleotides read TGCGCCAGCAGCCAAGACCGTCGTCCGGGACTAGCTACGCATACGCAGTATTTT.

CDR3 coding DNA: TGTGCCAGCAACCCGAAGGGTAACTATGGCTACACCTTC. This codes for CASNPKGNYGYTF. V gene TRBV6-1 combines with J gene TRBJ1-2; D call uncertain. This CDR3 contains 13 residues. Deletions cut 7 bases from V and 1 base from J, with 10 bases between. Germline V gene lookup returns CDR1 MNHNS and CDR2 SASEGT.

This clonotype came up many times. DNA for the CDR3: TGTGCCAGCAGCTTCCGGGAGGGCCATCTTGAGCAGTTCTTC. This encodes CASSFREGHLEQFF. The chain links TRBV7-2 to TRBJ2-1; 8 bases align to TRBD2. Trimming took 3 bases from V and 9 from J; bases not matched to a gene: 7. CDR1 SGHTA and CDR2 FQGNSA come from the germline V gene. The CDR3 has 14 residues.

J is TRBJ2-2 and V is TRBV28; maybe TRBD2 (5 bases). The CDR3 has 15 residues. In germline, CDR1 is MDHEN, CDR2 SYDVKM. V was cut by 5 bases and J by 4 bases, with 14 bases left in between. CDR3 nucleotide sequence: TGTGCCAGCAGTCAAGCTTGGAGCGGCACCGGGGAGCTGTTTTTT. Protein: CASSQAWSGTGELFF.